The 9 T cell receptor beta chains listed next were all sequenced from one sample in a study of shared clonotypes between healthy human individuals. TCRdb keeps only in-frame clones here, not all; method: immunoSEQ multiplex PCR. The repertoire has around 530,000 clones, about 80% of them found once; the top ten carry around 13%. Sequencing was done on a sample of PBMCs. Receptor source: a woman aged 40 to 55 in good health. Some clones in this sample may be carry-over from other donors' samples.

The V call is TRBV27, the J call TRBJ2-7, with 7 bases fitting TRBD2. Germline lookup yields CDR1 MNHEY and CDR2 SMNVEV (reference sequence). After removal of 6 bases from V and 3 bases from J, the junction contained 8 bases not matched to a gene. This CDR3 comprises 14 residues. In DNA, the CDR3 is TGTGCCAGCAGCCTCTCGGGACTATTCTACGAGCAGTACTTC. Residues: CASSLSGLFYEQYF.

The V and J genes are TRBV2 and TRBJ1-5, with TRBD1 identical over 9 bases. With V trimmed by 6 bases and J by 0 bases, 12 bases remained unmatched. Germline CDR1 SNHLY, CDR2 FYNNEI. CDR3 length: 18 residues. For the CDR3, the DNA is TGTGCCAGCAGGAAAGGGGACAGGGACTATATTAGCAATCAGCCCCAGCATTTT. It yields the protein CASRKGDRDYISNQPQHF.

The chain employs TRBV19 and TRBJ2-3; unclear D gene. The V gene lost 2 bases and the J gene lost 4 bases, with 10 bases spanning the gap. The length of the CDR3 is 14 residues. CDR1 and CDR2 (germline): LNHDA, SQIVND (reference sequence). In nucleotides, the CDR3 is TGTGCCAGTAGTATATACTGGGGTTCAGATACGCAGTATTTT. This sequence encodes CASSIYWGSDTQYF.

This clone has just a few counts. The identical CDR3 is also encoded by other nucleotide sequences in the sample. V usage is TRBV25-1 and J usage is TRBJ2-5; D may be TRBD1 (5 bases). Trimming took off 3 bases at V and 5 bases at J, with 7 bases between the two ends. This CDR3 has 12 residues. Germline lookup yields CDR1 MGHDK and CDR2 SYGVNS. CDR3 residues: CASSDPGETQYF. The CDR3, as DNA: TGTGCCAGCAGTGACCCAGGGGAGACCCAGTACTTC.

The V and J genes are TRBV6-6 and TRBJ1-1; the D is unclear. CDR1 and CDR2 (germline): MNHNY, SVGAGI (reference sequence). V was trimmed by 10 bases and J by 6 bases, leaving 18 bases between them. CDR3 length: 13 amino acids. CDR3 sequence reads: CATNRDEDAEAFF. CDR3 DNA: TGTGCCACCAACAGAGATGAGGACGCTGAAGCTTTCTTT.

The chain combines TRBV30 with TRBJ1-3, with no clear D. Per germline, CDR1 GTSNPN and CDR2 SVGIG (reference sequence). V lost 4 bases and J lost 0, with 10 bases in between. The CDR3 loop spans 14 amino acids. The CDR3 DNA reads as TGTGCCTGGATGGTGCCCCTCTCTGGAAACACCATATATTTT. It is translated as CAWMVPLSGNTIYF.

This clone appeared a few times. The genes are TRBV6-5 and TRBJ1-2; D is possibly TRBD1 (6 bases). The CDR3 length is 13 residues. The V gene's germline CDR1 is MNHEY and CDR2 SVGAGI. Trimming shortened V by 6 bases and J by 3 bases, and 11 bases separated the two germline ends. CDR3 in DNA: TGTGCCAGCAGGCGGGGGGCCGACTATGGCTACACCTTC. Its protein product is CASRRGADYGYTF.

The rearrangement links TRBV19 to TRBJ2-1; D is unresolved. The CDR3 totals 14 residues. Germline V gives CDR1 LNHDA, CDR2 SQIVND (reference sequence). V was cut by 1 base and J by 6 bases, with 10 bases left in between. The CDR3 here is CASSIGAFGNEQFF. The CDR3 region has the DNA TGTGCCAGTAGTATAGGTGCCTTCGGCAATGAGCAGTTCTTC.

This clone was seen more than once but under ten times. The chain is built from TRBV6-1 and TRBJ1-3; D is unclear. The CDR3 has 15 residues. The V end lost 0 bases, the J end lost 0 bases, and 6 bases lay between the germline ends. The V gene's germline CDR1 is MNHNS and CDR2 SASEGT. CDR3 sequence reads: CASSEAGFSGNTIYF. The CDR3 coding sequence is TGTGCCAGCAGTGAAGCAGGGTTCTCTGGAAACACCATATATTTT.